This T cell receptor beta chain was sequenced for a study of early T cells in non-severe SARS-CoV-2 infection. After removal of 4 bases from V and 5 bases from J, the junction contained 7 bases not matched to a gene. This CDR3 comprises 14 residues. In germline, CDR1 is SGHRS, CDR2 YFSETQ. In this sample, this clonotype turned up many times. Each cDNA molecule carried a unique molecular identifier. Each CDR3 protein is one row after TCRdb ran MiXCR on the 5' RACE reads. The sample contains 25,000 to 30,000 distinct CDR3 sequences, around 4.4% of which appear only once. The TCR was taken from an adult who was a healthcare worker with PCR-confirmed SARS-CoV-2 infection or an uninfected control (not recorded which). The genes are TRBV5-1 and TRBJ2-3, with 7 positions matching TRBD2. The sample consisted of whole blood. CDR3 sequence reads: CASSPRLAKDTQYF. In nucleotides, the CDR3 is TGCGCCAGCAGCCCCAGACTAGCTAAAGATACGCAGTATTTT. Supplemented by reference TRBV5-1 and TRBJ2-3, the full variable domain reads KAGVTQTPRYLIKTRGQQVTLSCSPISGHRSVSWYQQTPGQGLQFLFEYFSETQRNKGNFPGRFSGRQFSNSRSEMNVSTLELGDSALYLCASSPRLAKDTQYFGPGTRLTVL.